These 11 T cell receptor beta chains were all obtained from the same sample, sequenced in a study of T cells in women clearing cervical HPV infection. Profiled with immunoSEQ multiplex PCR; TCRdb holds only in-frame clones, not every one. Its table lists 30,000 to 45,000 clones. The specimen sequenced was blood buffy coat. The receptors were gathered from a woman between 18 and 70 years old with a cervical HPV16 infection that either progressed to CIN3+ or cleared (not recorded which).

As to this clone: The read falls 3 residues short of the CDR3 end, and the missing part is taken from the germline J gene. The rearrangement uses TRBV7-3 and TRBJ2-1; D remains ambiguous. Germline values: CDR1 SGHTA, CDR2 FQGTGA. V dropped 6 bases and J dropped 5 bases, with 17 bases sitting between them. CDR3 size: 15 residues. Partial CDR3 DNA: TGTGCCAGCAGTCCCCGTGGTAGCCGGAACAATGAG. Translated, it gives CASSPRGSRNNE. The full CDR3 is CASSPRGSRNNEQFF.

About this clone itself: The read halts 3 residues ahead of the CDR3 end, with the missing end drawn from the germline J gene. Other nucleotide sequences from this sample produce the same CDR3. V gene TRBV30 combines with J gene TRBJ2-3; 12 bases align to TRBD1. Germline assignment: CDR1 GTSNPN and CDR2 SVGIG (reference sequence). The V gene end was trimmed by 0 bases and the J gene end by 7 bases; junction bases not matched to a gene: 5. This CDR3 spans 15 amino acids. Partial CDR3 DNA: TGTGCCTGGAGTGTTCGGGACAGGGGGCTATATACG. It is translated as CAWSVRDRGLYT. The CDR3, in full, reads CAWSVRDRGLYTQYF.

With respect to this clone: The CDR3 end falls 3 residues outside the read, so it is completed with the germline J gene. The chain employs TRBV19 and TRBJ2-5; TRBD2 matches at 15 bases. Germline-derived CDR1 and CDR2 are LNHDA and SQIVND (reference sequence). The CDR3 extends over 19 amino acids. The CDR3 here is CASSFRTSGGAKGTDTQYF. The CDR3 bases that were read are TGTGCCAGTAGTTTCAGGACTAGCGGGGGGGCGAAAGGCACAGATACC. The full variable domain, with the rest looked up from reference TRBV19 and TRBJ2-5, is DGGITQSPKYLFRKEGQNVTLSCEQNLNHDAMYWYRQDPGQGLRLIYYSQIVNDFQKGDIAEGYSVSREKKESFPLTVTSAQKNPTAFYLCASSFRTSGGAKGTDTQYFGPGTRLLVL.

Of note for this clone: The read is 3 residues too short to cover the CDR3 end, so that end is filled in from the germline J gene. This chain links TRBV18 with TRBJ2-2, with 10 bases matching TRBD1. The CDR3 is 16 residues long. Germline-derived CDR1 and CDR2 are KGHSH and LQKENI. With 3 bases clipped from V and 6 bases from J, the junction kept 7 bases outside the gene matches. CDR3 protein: CASSPPGQGGAGELFF. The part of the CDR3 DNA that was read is TGTGCCAGCTCACCGCCCGGACAGGGGGGAGCCGGGGAG.

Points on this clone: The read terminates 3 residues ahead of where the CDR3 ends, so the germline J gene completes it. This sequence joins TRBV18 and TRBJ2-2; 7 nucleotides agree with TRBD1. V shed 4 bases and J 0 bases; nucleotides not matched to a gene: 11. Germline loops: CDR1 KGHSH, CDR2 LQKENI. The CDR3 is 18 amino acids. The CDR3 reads CASSLDRQGTTNTGELFF. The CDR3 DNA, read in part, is TGTGCCAGCTCACTGGACAGACAGGGTACTACGAACACCGGGGAG.

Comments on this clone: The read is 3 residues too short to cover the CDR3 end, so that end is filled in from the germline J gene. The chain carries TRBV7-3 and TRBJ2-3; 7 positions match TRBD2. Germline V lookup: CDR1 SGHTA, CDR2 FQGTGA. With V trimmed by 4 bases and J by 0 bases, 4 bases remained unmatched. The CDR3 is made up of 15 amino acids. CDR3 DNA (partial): TGTGCCAGCAGCTCCACTAGCGAGAGCACAGATACG. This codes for CASSSTSESTDT. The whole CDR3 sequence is CASSSTSESTDTQYF.

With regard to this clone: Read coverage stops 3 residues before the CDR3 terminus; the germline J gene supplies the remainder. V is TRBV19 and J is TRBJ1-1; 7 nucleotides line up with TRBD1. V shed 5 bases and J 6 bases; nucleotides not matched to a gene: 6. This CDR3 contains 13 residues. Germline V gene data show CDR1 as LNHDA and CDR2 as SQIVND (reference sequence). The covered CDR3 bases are TGTGCCAGTAGTCGCGACAGGGTGGCTGAA. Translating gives CASSRDRVAE. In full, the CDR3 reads CASSRDRVAEAFF.

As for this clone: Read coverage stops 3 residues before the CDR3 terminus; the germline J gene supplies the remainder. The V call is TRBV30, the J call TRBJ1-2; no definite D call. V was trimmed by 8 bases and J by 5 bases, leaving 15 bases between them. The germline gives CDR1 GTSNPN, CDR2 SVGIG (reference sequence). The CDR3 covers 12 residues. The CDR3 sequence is CAPHGRTYGYTF. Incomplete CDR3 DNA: TGTGCCCCCCATGGCCGGACTTATGGC.

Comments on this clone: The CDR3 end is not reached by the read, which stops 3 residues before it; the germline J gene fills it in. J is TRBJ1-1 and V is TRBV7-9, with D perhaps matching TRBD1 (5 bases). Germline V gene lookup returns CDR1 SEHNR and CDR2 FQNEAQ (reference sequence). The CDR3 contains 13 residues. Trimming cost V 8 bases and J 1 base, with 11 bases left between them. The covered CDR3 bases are TGTGCCAGCTACTCAAGGGGGAACACTGAA. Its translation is CASYSRGNTE. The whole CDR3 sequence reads CASYSRGNTEAFF.

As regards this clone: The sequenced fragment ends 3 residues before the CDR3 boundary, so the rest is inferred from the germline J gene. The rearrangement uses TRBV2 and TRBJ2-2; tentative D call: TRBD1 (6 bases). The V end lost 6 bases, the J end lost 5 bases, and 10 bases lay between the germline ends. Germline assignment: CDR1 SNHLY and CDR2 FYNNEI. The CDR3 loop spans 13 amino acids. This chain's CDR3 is CASRERGTGELFF. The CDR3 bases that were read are TGTGCCAGCAGAGAAAGGGGGACCGGGGAG.

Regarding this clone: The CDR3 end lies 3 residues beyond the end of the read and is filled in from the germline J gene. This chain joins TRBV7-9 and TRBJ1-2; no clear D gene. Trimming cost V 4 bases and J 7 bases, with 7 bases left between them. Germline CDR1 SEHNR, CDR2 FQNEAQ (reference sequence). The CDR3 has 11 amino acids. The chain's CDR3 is CASSYPGGYTF. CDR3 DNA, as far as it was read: TGTGCCAGCAGCTATCCCGGTGGC. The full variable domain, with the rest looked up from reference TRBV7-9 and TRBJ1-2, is DTGVSQNPRHKITKRGQNVTFRCDPISEHNRLYWYRQTLGQGPEFLTYFQNEAQLEKSRLLSDRFSAERPKGSFSTLEIQRTEQGDSAMYLCASSYPGGYTFGSGTRLTVV.